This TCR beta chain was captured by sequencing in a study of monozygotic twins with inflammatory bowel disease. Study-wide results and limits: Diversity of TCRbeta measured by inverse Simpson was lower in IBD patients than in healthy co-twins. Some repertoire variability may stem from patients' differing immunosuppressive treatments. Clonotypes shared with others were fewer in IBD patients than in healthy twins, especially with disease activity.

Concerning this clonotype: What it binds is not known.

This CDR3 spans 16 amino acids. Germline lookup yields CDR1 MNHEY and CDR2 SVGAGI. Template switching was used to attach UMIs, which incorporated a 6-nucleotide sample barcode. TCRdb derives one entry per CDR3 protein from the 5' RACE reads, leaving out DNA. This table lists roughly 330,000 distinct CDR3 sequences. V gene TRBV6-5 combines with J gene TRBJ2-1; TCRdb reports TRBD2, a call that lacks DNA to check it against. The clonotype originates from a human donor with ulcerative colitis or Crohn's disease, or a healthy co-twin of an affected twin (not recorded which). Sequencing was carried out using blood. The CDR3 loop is CASRRLAGAYYNEQFF.